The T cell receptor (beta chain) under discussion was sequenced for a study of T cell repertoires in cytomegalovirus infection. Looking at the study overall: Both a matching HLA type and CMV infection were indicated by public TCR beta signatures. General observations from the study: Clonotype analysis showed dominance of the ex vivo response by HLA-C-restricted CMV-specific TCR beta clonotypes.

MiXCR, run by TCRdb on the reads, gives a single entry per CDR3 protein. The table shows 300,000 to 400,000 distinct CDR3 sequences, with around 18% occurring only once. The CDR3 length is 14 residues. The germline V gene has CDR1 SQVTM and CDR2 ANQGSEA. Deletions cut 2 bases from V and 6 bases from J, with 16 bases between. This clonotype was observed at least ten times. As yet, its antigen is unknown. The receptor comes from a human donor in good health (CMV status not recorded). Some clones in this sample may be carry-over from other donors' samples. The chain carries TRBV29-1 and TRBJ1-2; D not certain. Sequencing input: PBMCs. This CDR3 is CSVENLLEPHGYTF. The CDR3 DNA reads TGCAGCGTTGAAAACCTACTGGAGCCCCATGGCTACACCTTC. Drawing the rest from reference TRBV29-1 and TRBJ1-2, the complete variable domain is SAVISQKPSRDICQRGTSLTIQCQVDSQVTMMFWYRQQPGQSLTLIATANQGSEATYESGFVIDKFPISRPNLTFSTLTVSNMSPEDSSIYLCSVENLLEPHGYTFGSGTRLTVV.